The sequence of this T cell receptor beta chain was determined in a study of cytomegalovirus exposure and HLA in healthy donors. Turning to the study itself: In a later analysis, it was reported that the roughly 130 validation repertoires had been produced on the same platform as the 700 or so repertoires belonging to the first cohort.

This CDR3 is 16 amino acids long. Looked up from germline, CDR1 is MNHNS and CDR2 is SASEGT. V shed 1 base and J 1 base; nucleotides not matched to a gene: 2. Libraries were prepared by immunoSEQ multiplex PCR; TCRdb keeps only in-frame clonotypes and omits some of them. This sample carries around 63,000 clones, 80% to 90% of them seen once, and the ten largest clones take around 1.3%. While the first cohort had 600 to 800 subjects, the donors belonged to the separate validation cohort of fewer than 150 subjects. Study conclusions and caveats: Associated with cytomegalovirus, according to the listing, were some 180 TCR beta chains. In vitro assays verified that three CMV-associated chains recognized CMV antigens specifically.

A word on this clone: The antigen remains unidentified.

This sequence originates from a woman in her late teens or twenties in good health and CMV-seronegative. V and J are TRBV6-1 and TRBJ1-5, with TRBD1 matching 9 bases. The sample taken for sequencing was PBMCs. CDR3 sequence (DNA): TGTGCCAGCAGTGAAGGAGGACAGGGGAGCAATCAGCCCCAGCATTTT. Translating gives CASSEGGQGSNQPQHF.